A single sample is the source of the 27 T cell receptor beta chains below, sequenced in a study of early T cells in non-severe SARS-CoV-2 infection. Using its own MiXCR run on the 5' RACE reads, TCRdb lists one record per CDR3 protein. The data contain 100,000 to 150,000 distinct CDR3 sequences, around 14% of them singletons. The sequencing sample was made of whole blood. The receptors derive from an adult who was a healthcare worker with PCR-confirmed SARS-CoV-2 infection or an uninfected control (not recorded which).

This clonotype has a count of ten or more. This chain joins TRBV20-1 and TRBJ2-1; TRBD1 is a possible D gene (5 bases). The V end lost 5 bases, the J end lost 9 bases, and 11 bases lay between the germline ends. There are 11 residues in the CDR3. In germline, CDR1 is DFQATT, CDR2 SNEGSKA (reference sequence). The CDR3 loop is CSALRATEQFF. CDR3 coding DNA: TGCAGTGCTCTCAGGGCGACTGAGCAGTTCTTC.

This clonotype showed up just a few times. The J gene is TRBJ1-2, the V gene TRBV25-1; D uncertain. The CDR3 is 10 residues long. The V and J ends lost 5 bases and 8 bases respectively, with 6 bases between them. Per germline, CDR1 MGHDK and CDR2 SYGVNS. The CDR3 loop is CASSYQGYTF. CDR3 nucleotides: TGTGCCAGCAGTTATCAAGGCTACACCTTC.

The rearrangement joins TRBV3-1 to TRBJ2-7; D uncertain. Germline-derived CDR1 and CDR2 are LGHDT and YNNKEL (reference sequence). V was pared by 0 bases and J by 4 bases, with 13 bases between. The CDR3 has 15 amino acids. CDR3 nucleotides: TGTGCCAGCAGCCAAGAACCGACCGAAACGTACGAGCAGTACTTC. This gives the protein CASSQEPTETYEQYF.

This clonotype has just a few counts. The genes are TRBV7-9 and TRBJ1-3; D is unresolved. The CDR3 consists of 14 residues. Trimming pared 1 base from V and 4 bases from J, leaving 8 bases between. Germline-derived CDR1 and CDR2 are SEHNR and FQNEAQ (reference sequence). The CDR3 here is CASSLVGGGNTIYF. The DNA for the CDR3 is TGTGCCAGCAGCTTAGTGGGTGGCGGAAACACCATATATTTT. Drawing the rest from reference TRBV7-9 and TRBJ1-3, the complete variable domain is DTGVSQNPRHKITKRGQNVTFRCDPISEHNRLYWYRQTLGQGPEFLTYFQNEAQLEKSRLLSDRFSAERPKGSFSTLEIQRTEQGDSAMYLCASSLVGGGNTIYFGEGSWLTVV.

The CDR3 sequence: CASSFIGDSGGTDTQYF. In DNA form, the CDR3 reads TGCGCCAGCAGCTTTATCGGGGATAGCGGGGGCACAGATACGCAGTATTTT. The gene calls are TRBV5-1 and TRBJ2-3; TRBD2 matches at 8 bases. Germline V gives CDR1 SGHRS, CDR2 YFSETQ. J gave up 1 base and V 2 bases, and 9 bases lay outside the gene matches. The CDR3 runs to 17 residues. The variable domain in full, with the rest retrieved from reference TRBV5-1 and TRBJ2-3, is KAGVTQTPRYLIKTRGQQVTLSCSPISGHRSVSWYQQTPGQGLQFLFEYFSETQRNKGNFPGRFSGRQFSNSRSEMNVSTLELGDSALYLCASSFIGDSGGTDTQYFGPGTRLTVL.

The rearrangement joins TRBV12-3 or TRBV12-4 to TRBJ2-1; no reliable D call. The CDR3 covers 14 residues. V lost 5 bases and J lost 6, with 14 bases in between. CDR3 nucleotides: TGTGCCAGCAGTCCCCGTGGACCAGTCAATGAGCAGTTCTTC. This encodes CASSPRGPVNEQFF.

Ten or more counts support this clonotype. The chain joins TRBV4-2 to TRBJ1-2, with unresolved D. The V and J ends lost 3 bases and 8 bases respectively, with 13 bases between them. Looked up from germline, CDR1 is LGHNA and CDR2 is YNFKEQ. The CDR3 length is 13 residues. CDR3 DNA: TGTGCCAGCAGCCAGTCGAAGCCGGGGGGCTACACCTTC. Protein: CASSQSKPGGYTF.

This clonotype turned up a few times. The chain combines TRBV5-1 with TRBJ2-2; D might be TRBD1 or TRBD2, each matching 5 bases. There are 14 residues in the CDR3. Trimming left V 4 bases short and J 7 bases short, with 14 bases between. The germline CDR1 and CDR2 sequences are SGHRS and YFSETQ. CDR3 protein: CASSPEGEHGELFF. The CDR3 DNA is TGCGCCAGCAGCCCCGAAGGGGAGCACGGGGAGCTGTTTTTT.

This clonotype was counted between two and nine times. The CDR3 coding sequence is TGCAGTGCCCGGGAATTCCTCTACGAGCAGTACTTC. As protein: CSAREFLYEQYF. J is TRBJ2-7 and V is TRBV20-1; D might be TRBD2 (5 bases). The V gene's germline CDR1 is DFQATT and CDR2 SNEGSKA (reference sequence). Trimming took off 6 bases at V and 3 bases at J, with 12 bases between the two ends. This CDR3 comprises 12 residues.

This clonotype has just a few counts. The chain uses TRBV12-3 or TRBV12-4 and TRBJ1-4; D is unresolved. CDR3 size: 13 residues. Trimming pared 4 bases from V and 10 bases from J, leaving 13 bases between. The CDR3: CASSSGLSGKLFF. The CDR3 DNA is TGTGCCAGCAGTTCCGGGCTATCTGGAAAACTGTTTTTT.

The chain recombines TRBV20-1 with TRBJ2-3; 14 nucleotides agree with TRBD2. The V gene end was trimmed by 6 bases and the J gene end by 6 bases; junction bases not matched to a gene: 11. Looked up from germline, CDR1 is DFQATT and CDR2 is SNEGSKA (reference sequence). The CDR3 spans 16 residues. This chain's CDR3 is CSALPGLAGVRDTQYF. CDR3 nucleotides: TGCAGTGCACTACCGGGACTAGCGGGGGTGAGGGATACGCAGTATTTT.

The chain is built from TRBV9 and TRBJ1-6; D not resolved. CDR1 is SGDLS, CDR2 YYNGEE, per germline. The V and J ends lost 0 bases and 12 bases respectively, with 13 bases between them. The CDR3 is 14 residues long. The CDR3 DNA reads TGTGCCAGCAGCGTAGGGCGGACTTGGGGACCCCTCCACTTT. Residues: CASSVGRTWGPLHF.

This clonotype showed up many times. V usage is TRBV5-1 and J usage is TRBJ1-1; 10 nucleotides match TRBD1. CDR3 size: 14 residues. The V gene's germline CDR1 is SGHRS and CDR2 YFSETQ. Trimming at V came to 6 bases and at J to 0 bases, leaving 2 bases not matched to a gene. The CDR3 region is CASTTGGMNTEAFF. CDR3 DNA: TGCGCCAGCACGACAGGGGGCATGAACACTGAAGCTTTCTTT. The whole variable domain, remainder taken from reference TRBV5-1 and TRBJ1-1, is KAGVTQTPRYLIKTRGQQVTLSCSPISGHRSVSWYQQTPGQGLQFLFEYFSETQRNKGNFPGRFSGRQFSNSRSEMNVSTLELGDSALYLCASTTGGMNTEAFFGQGTRLTVV.

This clonotype has a handful of counts. This chain joins TRBV4-2 and TRBJ1-2; 8 nucleotides agree with TRBD1. V was clipped by 4 bases and J by 8 bases; unmatched bases: 6. CDR3 size: 13 residues. CDR1 and CDR2 from the germline V gene are LGHNA and YNFKEQ. CDR3 protein: CASSPSGGQGYTF. CDR3 nucleotides: TGTGCCAGCAGCCCGTCAGGGGGCCAGGGCTACACCTTC.

This chain connects TRBV3-1 to TRBJ1-6, with D perhaps TRBD1 (6 bases). Germline assignment: CDR1 LGHDT and CDR2 YNNKEL (reference sequence). Trimming cost V 4 bases and J 8 bases, with 15 bases left between them. This CDR3 region has 15 residues. CDR3 DNA sequence: TGTGCCAGCAGCCGCCGGGACACATCTTATTCACCCCTCCACTTT. Translated: CASSRRDTSYSPLHF. The whole variable domain, filled in from reference TRBV3-1 and TRBJ1-6, reads DTAVSQTPKYLVTQMGNDKSIKCEQNLGHDTMYWYKQDSKKFLKIMFSYNNKELIINETVPNRFSPKSPDKAHLNLHINSLELGDSAVYFCASSRRDTSYSPLHFGNGTRLTVT.

This clonotype was seen a handful of times. This sequence joins TRBV12-3 or TRBV12-4 and TRBJ1-1; D gene ambiguous. This CDR3 spans 11 amino acids. Trimming removed 5 bases at V and 8 bases at J, with 9 bases between. The CDR3 DNA reads TGTGCCAGCAGTACGACTCGGGAAGCTTTCTTT. Its translation: CASSTTREAFF.

J is TRBJ2-5 and V is TRBV7-8; 12 bases fit TRBD2. Germline CDR1 and CDR2: SGHVS and FQNEAQ. This CDR3 has 15 residues. Trimming cost V 4 bases and J 5 bases; bases outside gene matches: 5. The CDR3, as DNA: TGTGCCAGCAGCTCCCCTAGCGGGGGGGCTGAGACCCAGTACTTC. This sequence encodes CASSSPSGGAETQYF.

In its sample, this clonotype was seen a few times. The V gene is TRBV7-9, the J gene TRBJ2-2; TRBD2 matches 12 bases. Unmatched junction bases numbered 6, after V lost 5 bases and J lost 5 bases. The germline V gene has CDR1 SEHNR and CDR2 FQNEAQ (reference sequence). The CDR3 loop spans 16 amino acids. CDR3 loop: CASSQRTSGVTGELFF. The CDR3 nucleotides read TGTGCCAGCAGCCAACGGACTAGCGGGGTAACCGGGGAGCTGTTTTTT.

The chain uses TRBV19 and TRBJ2-1; the D gene is possibly TRBD1 (6 bases). This CDR3 is built from 13 residues. The V end was cut by 5 bases, the J end by 7 bases, with 12 bases between. Germline V gene lookup returns CDR1 LNHDA and CDR2 SQIVND (reference sequence). The CDR3, as DNA: TGTGCCAGTAGTTTCAAGAGGGGGAATGAGCAGTTCTTC. This encodes CASSFKRGNEQFF.

The V and J genes are TRBV10-2 and TRBJ1-2; 8 bases line up with TRBD1. This CDR3 region has 14 residues. V was clipped by 5 bases and J by 4 bases; unmatched bases: 6. Germline CDR1 is WSHSY and CDR2 is SAAADI. DNA of the CDR3: TGCGCCAGCAGTTCCGGACAGGGATTCTATGGCTACACCTTC. The encoded protein is CASSSGQGFYGYTF.

This clonotype has a handful of counts. This chain connects TRBV12-3 or TRBV12-4 to TRBJ1-1, with a weak D call TRBD1 (5 bases). The V gene lost 2 bases and the J gene lost 9 bases, with 19 bases spanning the gap. The CDR3 is made up of 15 amino acids. The CDR3 DNA reads TGTGCCAGCAGTTTACCATCACTCGGCCGGGGGAAAGCTTTCTTT. It is translated as CASSLPSLGRGKAFF.

This clonotype was observed a few times. The rearrangement links TRBV5-5 to TRBJ2-2; no clear D. CDR1 and CDR2 from the germline V gene are SGHKS and YYEKEE (reference sequence). V shed 3 bases and J shed 0 bases, with 6 bases lying between them. CDR3 size: 14 residues. CDR3 sequence (DNA): TGTGCCAGCAGCTCAGGCGCGAACACCGGGGAGCTGTTTTTT. Translated: CASSSGANTGELFF.

This clonotype appeared a few times. The CDR3 is CASIPGTGGGWHTEAFF. The CDR3 coding sequence is TGTGCCAGCATTCCCGGGACAGGGGGCGGATGGCACACTGAAGCTTTCTTT. The chain links TRBV6-6 to TRBJ1-1, with 12 bases identical to TRBD1. Trimming removed 7 bases from V and 3 bases from J; junction bases left unmatched: 12. The CDR3 runs 17 residues. Germline V gene data show CDR1 as MNHNY and CDR2 as SVGAGI (reference sequence).

The table lists this clonotype with many counts. J is TRBJ1-4 and V is TRBV2, with TRBD1 identical over 9 bases. The CDR3 runs to 14 residues. The trim removed 5 bases at V and 6 bases at J, leaving 4 bases unmatched. Germline V gene sequence: CDR1 SNHLY, CDR2 FYNNEI. The chain's CDR3 is CASSPDRGDEKLFF. DNA of the CDR3: TGTGCCAGCAGTCCGGACAGGGGCGATGAAAAACTGTTTTTT.

This clonotype was found many times. V is TRBV7-3 and J is TRBJ1-1, with 7 bases that match TRBD1. Germline loops: CDR1 SGHTA, CDR2 FQGTGA. The CDR3 contains 13 residues. The V segment lost 8 bases and the J segment 1 base; nucleotides outside the gene matches: 4. The CDR3 region has the DNA TGTGCCAGCGCGGCAGGGGGGAACACTGAAGCTTTCTTT. As protein: CASAAGGNTEAFF.

This clonotype was observed a handful of times. The DNA for the CDR3 is TGTGCCAGCAGCCAGGGACTAGCGGGGGTTGAAGAGACCCAGTACTTC. Its translation: CASSQGLAGVEETQYF. The chain uses TRBV5-4 and TRBJ2-5; TRBD2 aligns across 14 bases. Germline V CDR1 and CDR2: SGHNT, YYREEE (reference sequence). Germline trimming cut 4 bases from V and 3 bases from J; bases unmatched to any gene: 5. This CDR3 has 16 amino acids.

The chain combines TRBV6-1 with TRBJ2-7; D unclear. The germline CDR1 and CDR2 sequences are MNHNS and SASEGT. V dropped 6 bases and J dropped 0 bases, with 15 bases sitting between them. This CDR3 is 15 amino acids long. CDR3 residues: CASRDAPLASYEQYF. Here the CDR3 DNA reads TGTGCCAGCAGGGACGCCCCGCTGGCCTCCTACGAGCAGTACTTC.